This TCR beta chain was profiled in a study of blood T cell repertoires in COVID-19. Study as a whole: The analysed material was cDNA or gDNA that came from T cells, B-cell-depleted T cells, or PBMCs.

Germline values: CDR1 LNHDA, CDR2 SQIVND (reference sequence). Trimming pared 10 bases from V and 6 bases from J, leaving 20 bases between. The CDR3 extends over 14 amino acids. Authors' methods: Estimation of nucleated cell counts was performed using reference gene primer amplification. Measured with immunoSEQ multiplex PCR; TCRdb has only the in-frame clones, and not every one. The V and J calls and clone size come from that table; D and trimming were worked out from the DNA. The sample contains 35,000 to 40,000 clones, 85% to 90% of which appear only once. The sequence was collected from a man aged 65 to 85 with acute or convalescent COVID-19. The sequencing sample was made of peripheral blood. The gene calls are TRBV19 and TRBJ2-3, with a weak D call TRBD1 (6 bases). CDR3 DNA: TGTGCCACAACAGGGTCTGGTATAGCCGATACGCAGTATTTT. Translating gives CATTGSGIADTQYF.